This T cell receptor beta chain is from a study of blood T cell repertoires in COVID-19. Study-level information: T cells, B-cell-depleted T cells, or PBMCs supplied cDNA or gDNA.

Germline values: CDR1 MNHEY, CDR2 SVGAGI. This CDR3 region has 11 residues. With V trimmed by 10 bases and J by 3 bases, 2 bases remained unmatched. Original methodology: Counts of nucleated cells, estimated from reference gene primer amplification, were obtained. Sequenced by immunoSEQ multiplex PCR; TCRdb stores in-frame clones only, minus some. Clone size and the V and J calls come from that table; the DNA yielded D and trimming. The sample shows approximately 150,000 clones, more than 75% of them seen only once. The clonotype comes from a woman aged 45-65 years with active or convalescent COVID-19. The chain recombines TRBV6-5 with TRBJ1-2; 7 bases are shared with TRBD1. The material sequenced was peripheral blood. The CDR3 DNA reads as TGTGCCACACAGGGGTACTATGGCTACACCTTC. Amino acid sequence: CATQGYYGYTF.